The source of this TCR beta chain is a study of cytomegalovirus exposure and HLA in healthy donors (dated by TCRdb to the late 2010s). Context from the whole study: According to an earlier analysis of several hundred of the donors, some 170 million T cells yielded 117 million unique TCR beta sequences and 276 Gb of sequence data. In addition to the first cohort of roughly 670 subjects, a separate validation cohort of 130 or so different subjects was used. Among some 400 genotyped donors of the cohort, an average of about 240,000 unique TCR beta nucleotide sequences were sequenced per donor, roughly 20% of them non-productive. The genetic ancestry cluster associated with self-reported Caucasian donors included 70% to 85% of the 398 genotyped donors. Every repertoire in the discovery cohort had been generated on one and the same sequencing platform. The study combined high-throughput TCR immunosequencing, statistical association of individual TCRs with disease status, and machine learning to predict cytomegalovirus infection status. A later analysis re-examined previously published TCR beta repertoires from several hundred donors and added high-resolution HLA genotyping to investigate patterns of TCR occurrence. Rather than using new phenotypic data, the later analysis identified candidate immune exposures from TCR beta sequences and from how often those sequences occurred across donors. The study profiled the T cell repertoires of hundreds of subjects by immunosequencing and related them to cytomegalovirus serostatus. An earlier analysis of about 620 of the donors applied high-throughput TCR beta sequencing to assess whether each TCR beta V gene segment acted as functional or pseudogenic. HLA typing included class I and class II loci at four-digit resolution. Donor age, sex, ethnicity and CMV serostatus were collected together with the repertoire data. The study aimed to test whether cataloging public T cell receptors could reveal signatures of past pathogen exposure. The number of typed donors differed by locus: about 620-640 for A, B, C, DRB1 and DQB1; approximately 530 for DQA1; around 610 for DPA1; and about 470 for DPB1. About 310 gigabases of sequencing data and 80 million or so unique TCR sequences were included in an early release covering roughly 600 HLA-typed donors. A later genetic analysis took genome-wide SNP genotypes for about 65% of the 666 donors and used that subset as a discovery cohort. Roughly 5 DR-DQ haplotypes were treated as single units for association and clustering because of strong linkage in the cohort.

About this clone itself: The clone's antigen remains unknown. Nothing much larger sits one base from this clone, and base qualities are not available.

The cohort comprised some 700 healthy bone marrow donors. At the time of sampling, every cohort member was nominally healthy, though immune exposures that went unrecorded were likely present. The donor tested CMV seronegative and was one of the 352 seronegative cohort members. A peripheral blood sample was collected from each donor, and TCR beta sequencing was performed on peripheral blood mononuclear cells. Genomic DNA extraction from the blood cell samples was performed with the Qiagen DNeasy Blood Extraction Kit. The full study reports these points: In a later analysis, most CMV-associated TCR beta chains were found to appear HLA-restricted, with HLA associations seemingly driven largely by CMV exposure. An association between a missense DCLRE1C variant and V-gene and J-gene trimming of TCR beta chains was found in a later genetic analysis and replicated in an independent cohort. In vitro tests confirmed that a few of the cytomegalovirus-associated TCR beta chains recognize cytomegalovirus antigens. Most TCR sequences were seen in very few donors, while some public TCRs were found in many individuals. For the cohort, immune exposure information was limited to CMV serostatus. The study gave a list of under 200 TCR beta chains associated with cytomegalovirus. Broadly in line with IMGT annotations, most TCR beta V segments showed up in productive rearrangements about 87% or about 30% of the time in an earlier analysis of 450 to 600 of the donors. Some IMGT-functional V segments, including TRBV6-2 and TRBV6-3, could not be told apart with the 87-base-pair reads, so those segments were excluded. When HLA alleles, especially DR and DQ, strongly co-occurred, TCR associations were difficult to assign to individual alleles. Presence/absence analyses assumed roughly uniform sequencing depth across donors, an assumption that may not hold. A cluster of highly shared sequence variants was judged likely to represent a technical artifact of the sequencing pipeline. A further reported finding was that TCR beta sequences accurately predicted the HLA-A and HLA-B alleles for most subjects in the first cohort. A later analysis associated roughly 17,000 TCR beta sequences with specific HLA alleles at a false discovery rate of 0.05. Because counts were too low, about 15 rarely observed V segments, including chromosome 9 orphons, were left out of the earlier analysis of approximately 500 of the donors. This cohort had only TCR beta chains sequenced, and the lack of alpha or paired-chain data limited which features could be detected. Because HLA typing was missing for some donors at each locus, association tests included only the typed subset. Correlated functional status among segregating V segments might be attributable to linkage disequilibrium, but an unknown experimental factor could not be ruled out. The classifier was reported to diagnose cytomegalovirus status with high specificity and sensitivity in both the original and validation cohorts. A later analysis reported that several top co-occurrence clusters appeared linked to parvovirus B19, influenza, CMV and Epstein-Barr virus. According to a later analysis, TCR association rates differed among HLA loci, with DRB1 alleles showing the most associated TCRs and HLA-C alleles showing the fewest. Compared with equally common non-associated chains, HLA-associated TCR beta chains in a later analysis were more clonally expanded and had lower generation probabilities. The authors suggested that the approach could potentially be generalized to other disease states and immunological phenotypes. Compared with the approximately 710-donor mean, donors in an Asian-associated ancestry cluster had fewer N-insertions in productive TCRs, according to a later genetic analysis.

In the germline V gene (reference sequence), CDR1 corresponds to GTSNPN and CDR2 to SVGIG. A distance of 9 bases separates the germline ends of V and J, which lose 4 bases and 2 bases respectively. Including the terminal cysteine and phenylalanine, the CDR3 comprises 12 residues. The DNA shown is the 36-base CDR3, in frame from base 1. The receptor library was made with the immunoSEQ multiplex PCR assay. A mixture of 60 forward primers for TCR Vbeta segments and 13 reverse primers for TCR Jbeta segments was used in the multiplex PCR. Amplification of the CDR3 region of rearranged TCR beta genes was performed with a multiplex PCR assay on genomic DNA. The amplified TCR beta libraries were sequenced on the Illumina HiSeq System as 87-base-pair reads. Per the source publication's procedure: Across the roughly 700 repertoires, a later analysis counted some 80 million unique TCR beta chains, roughly 11 million of which were shared by at least two donors. To remove PCR and sequencing errors, raw reads were error-corrected and collapsed into unique sequences using a nearest-neighbor algorithm that merged closely related sequences. CDR3 sequences were aligned to IMGT reference sequences to assign V, D and J gene segments. For a sequence to be retained, a match of at least six nucleotides was required to both a V gene segment and a J gene segment. Rearrangements were classified as productive when the CDR3 lacked stop codons and remained in frame with V and J, and all other rearrangements were classified as non-productive. Following IMGT convention, CDR3 was defined as the stretch from the second conserved V-encoded cysteine to the conserved J-encoded phenylalanine. In an earlier analysis of more than 550 of the donors, sequences lacking an unambiguous match to a single V gene segment were excluded. In an earlier analysis of several hundred of the donors, V segments were called functional above 56.7% productive rearrangements and were called segregating when the between-donor standard deviation exceeded 5%. To diagnose cytomegalovirus status from the catalog of TCR beta chain sequences, a statistical classification framework was built. In a later analysis, V and J genes were assigned by comparing TCR nucleotide sequences against IMGT/GENE-DB human TR gene sequences. The TCRdist pipeline was used in a later analysis to assign CDR3 sequences and most-parsimonious VDJ recombination scenarios. In a later analysis, each TCR beta chain was defined by its CDR3 amino acid sequence together with its V-gene family, and reads without a unique V-gene family were excluded. A later analysis removed 592 highly shared, low-generation-probability nucleotide sequences to deal with suspected cross-contamination and a sequencing artifact. In a later analysis, a clonal expansion index was calculated for each public chain from normalized within-repertoire ranks of inferred template counts. In a later analysis, generation probabilities were computed with a VDJ recombination model fitted to out-of-frame rearrangements, and the resulting probabilities were checked against IGoR. Hypergeometric tests were used in a later analysis to score TCR-TCR, TCR-HLA and TCR-CMV co-occurrence, with a repertoire-size bias correction applied to the TCR pairs. A later analysis estimated false discovery rates by permuting HLA or CMV assignments 20 times. In a later analysis, co-occurring TCRs were grouped with DBSCAN, and TCRdist sequence similarity was added when clustering was performed within HLA-allele-positive subsets. For co-occurrence clustering, repertoires with fewer than 30,000 or more than 120,000 public chains were excluded, along with four to six repertoires with anomalous nucleotide sharing. In TCRdb, the immuneACCESS table is reduced to in-frame sequences with V and J assigned. These tables do not hold every clone; where another copy was compared, an unresolved V gene accounts for under half, and the others remain unexplained. V and J calls and clone size are as listed in that table; D and trimming were resolved from the DNA. This sample gives about 200,000 clones in total; roughly 84% of them show up just once. 1.7% of the sample is held by the ten biggest clonotypes.

The sequencing sample was made of PBMCs. The TCR was taken from a man aged 50 or older in good health and CMV-seronegative. This chain is built from TRBV30 and TRBJ2-7; possibly the D gene is TRBD2, per 6 matching bases. The DNA is as follows: TGTGCCTGGACTGGGGGGACCTACGAGCAGTACTTC. This is translated as CAWTGGTYEQYF.